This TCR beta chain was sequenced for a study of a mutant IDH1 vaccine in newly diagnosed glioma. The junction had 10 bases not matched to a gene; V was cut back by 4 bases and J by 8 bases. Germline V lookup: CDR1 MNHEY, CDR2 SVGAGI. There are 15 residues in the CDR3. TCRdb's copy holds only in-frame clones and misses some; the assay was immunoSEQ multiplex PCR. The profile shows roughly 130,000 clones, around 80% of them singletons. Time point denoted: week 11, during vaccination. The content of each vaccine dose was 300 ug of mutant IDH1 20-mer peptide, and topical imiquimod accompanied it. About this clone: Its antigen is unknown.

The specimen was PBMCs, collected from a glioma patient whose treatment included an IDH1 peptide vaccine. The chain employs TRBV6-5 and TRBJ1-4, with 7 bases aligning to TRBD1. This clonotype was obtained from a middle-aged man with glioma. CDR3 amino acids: CASSSRTGAGEKLFF. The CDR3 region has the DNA TGTGCCAGCAGTTCCCGAACAGGGGCGGGAGAAAAACTGTTTTTT.